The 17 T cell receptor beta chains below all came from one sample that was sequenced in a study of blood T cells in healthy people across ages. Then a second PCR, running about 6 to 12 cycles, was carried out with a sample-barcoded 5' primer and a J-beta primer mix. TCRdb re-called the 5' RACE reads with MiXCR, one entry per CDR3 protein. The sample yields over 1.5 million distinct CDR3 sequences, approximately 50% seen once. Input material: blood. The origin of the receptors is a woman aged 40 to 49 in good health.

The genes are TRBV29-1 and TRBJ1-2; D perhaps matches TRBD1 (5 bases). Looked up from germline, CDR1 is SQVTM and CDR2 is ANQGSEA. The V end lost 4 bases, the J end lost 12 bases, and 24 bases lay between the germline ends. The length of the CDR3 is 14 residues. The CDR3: CSVGTARTPFENTF. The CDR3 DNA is TGCAGCGTTGGAACCGCCAGGACACCCTTTGAGAACACCTTC.

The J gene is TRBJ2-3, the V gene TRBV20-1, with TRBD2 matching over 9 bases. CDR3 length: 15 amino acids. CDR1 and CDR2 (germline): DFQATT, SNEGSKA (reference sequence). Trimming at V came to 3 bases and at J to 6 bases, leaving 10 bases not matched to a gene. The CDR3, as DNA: TGCAGTGCTAGGGTTCAGGAGCGGGGGGTTGATACGCAGTATTTT. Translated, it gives CSARVQERGVDTQYF.

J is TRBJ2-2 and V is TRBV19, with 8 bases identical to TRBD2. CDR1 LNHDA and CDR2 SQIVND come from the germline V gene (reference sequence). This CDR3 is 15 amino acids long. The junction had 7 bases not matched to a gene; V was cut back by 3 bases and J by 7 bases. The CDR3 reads CASSIGLAGVGELFF. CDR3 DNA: TGTGCCAGTAGTATTGGACTAGCAGGTGTCGGGGAGCTGTTTTTT. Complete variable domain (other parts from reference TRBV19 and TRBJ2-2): DGGITQSPKYLFRKEGQNVTLSCEQNLNHDAMYWYRQDPGQGLRLIYYSQIVNDFQKGDIAEGYSVSREKKESFPLTVTSAQKNPTAFYLCASSIGLAGVGELFFGEGSRLTVL.

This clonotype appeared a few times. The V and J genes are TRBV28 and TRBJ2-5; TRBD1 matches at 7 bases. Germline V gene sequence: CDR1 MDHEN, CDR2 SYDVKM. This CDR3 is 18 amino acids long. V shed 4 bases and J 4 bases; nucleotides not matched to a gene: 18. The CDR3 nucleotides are TGTGCCAGCAGTTCCATAAATCCACAGGGGCCTCCAGGAGAGACCCAGTACTTC. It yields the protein CASSSINPQGPPGETQYF. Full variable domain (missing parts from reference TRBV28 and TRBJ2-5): DVKVTQSSRYLVKRTGEKVFLECVQDMDHENMFWYRQDPGLGLRLIYFSYDVKMKEKGDIPEGYSVSREKKERFSLILESASTNQTSMYLCASSSINPQGPPGETQYFGPGTRLLVL.

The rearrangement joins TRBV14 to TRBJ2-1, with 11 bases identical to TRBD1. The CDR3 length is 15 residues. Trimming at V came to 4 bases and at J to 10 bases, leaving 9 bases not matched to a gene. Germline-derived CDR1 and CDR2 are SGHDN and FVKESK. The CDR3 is CASSPDRGLRGEQFF. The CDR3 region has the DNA TGTGCCAGCAGCCCGGACAGGGGGCTCCGAGGGGAGCAGTTCTTC.

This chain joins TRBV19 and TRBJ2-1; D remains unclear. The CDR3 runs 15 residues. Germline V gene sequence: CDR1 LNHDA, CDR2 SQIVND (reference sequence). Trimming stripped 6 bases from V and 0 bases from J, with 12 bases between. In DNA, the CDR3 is TGTGCCAGTAGGGAAGGATTAAGCTCCTACAATGAGCAGTTCTTC. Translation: CASREGLSSYNEQFF.

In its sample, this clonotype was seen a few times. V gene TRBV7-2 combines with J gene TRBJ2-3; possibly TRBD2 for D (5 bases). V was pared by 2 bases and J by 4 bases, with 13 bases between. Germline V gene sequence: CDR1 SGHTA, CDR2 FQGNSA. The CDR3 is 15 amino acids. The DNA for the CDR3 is TGTGCCAGCAGCTTACTGGGAGCGGTCGCAGATACGCAGTATTTT. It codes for CASSLLGAVADTQYF.

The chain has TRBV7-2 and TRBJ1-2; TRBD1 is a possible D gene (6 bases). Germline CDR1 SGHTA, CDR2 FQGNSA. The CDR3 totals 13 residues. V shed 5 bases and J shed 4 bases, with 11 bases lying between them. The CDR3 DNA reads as TGTGCCAGCAGCACCGGGACAATCTATGGCTACACCTTC. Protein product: CASSTGTIYGYTF.

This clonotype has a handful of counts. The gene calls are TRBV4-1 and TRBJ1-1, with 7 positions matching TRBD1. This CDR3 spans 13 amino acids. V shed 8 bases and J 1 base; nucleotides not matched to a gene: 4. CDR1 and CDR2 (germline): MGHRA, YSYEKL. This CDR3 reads CASEGQSNTEAFF. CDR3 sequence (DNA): TGCGCCAGCGAGGGACAGTCGAACACTGAAGCTTTCTTT.

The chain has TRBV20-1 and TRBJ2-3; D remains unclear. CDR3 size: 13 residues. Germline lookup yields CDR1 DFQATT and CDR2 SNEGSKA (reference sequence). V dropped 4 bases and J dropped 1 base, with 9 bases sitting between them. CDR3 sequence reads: CSAISQGTDTQYF. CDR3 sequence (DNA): TGCAGTGCTATCAGCCAGGGCACAGATACGCAGTATTTT.

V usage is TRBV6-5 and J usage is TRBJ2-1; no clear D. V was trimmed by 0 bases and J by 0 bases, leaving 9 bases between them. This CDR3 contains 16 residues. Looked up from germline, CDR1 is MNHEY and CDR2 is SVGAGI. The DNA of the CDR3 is TGTGCCAGCAGTTACTCTTTAAGTAGCTCCTACAATGAGCAGTTCTTC. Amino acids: CASSYSLSSSYNEQFF.

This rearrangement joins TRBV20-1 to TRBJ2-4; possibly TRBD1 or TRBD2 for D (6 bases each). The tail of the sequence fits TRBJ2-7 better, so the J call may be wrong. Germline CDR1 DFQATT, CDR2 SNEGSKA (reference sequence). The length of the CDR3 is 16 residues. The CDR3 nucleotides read TGCAGTGCTGGCCGAGGGGGGCAGGCGGCCCATTACGAGCAGTACTTC. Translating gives CSAGRGGQAAHYEQYF.

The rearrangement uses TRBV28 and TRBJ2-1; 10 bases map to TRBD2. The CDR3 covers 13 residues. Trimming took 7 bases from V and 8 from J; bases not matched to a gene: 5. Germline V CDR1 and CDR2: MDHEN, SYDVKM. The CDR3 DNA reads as TGTGCCAGCACGTCTAGCGGGGGTGATGAGCAGTTCTTC. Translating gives CASTSSGGDEQFF.

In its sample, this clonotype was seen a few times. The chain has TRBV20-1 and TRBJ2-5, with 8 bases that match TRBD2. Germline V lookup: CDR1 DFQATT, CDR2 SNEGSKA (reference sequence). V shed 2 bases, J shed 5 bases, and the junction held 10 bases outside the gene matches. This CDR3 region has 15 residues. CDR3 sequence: CSARRIAGQAETQYF. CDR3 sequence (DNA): TGCAGTGCTAGACGCATAGCGGGGCAAGCTGAGACCCAGTACTTC.

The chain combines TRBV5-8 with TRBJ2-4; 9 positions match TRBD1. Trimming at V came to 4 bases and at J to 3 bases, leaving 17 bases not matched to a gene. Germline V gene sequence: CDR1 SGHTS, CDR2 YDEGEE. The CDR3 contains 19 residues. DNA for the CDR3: TGTGCCAGCAGCCTGCAACAGGGGGCCGACGGGGGTAGCAAAAACATTCAGTACTTC. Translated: CASSLQQGADGGSKNIQYF.

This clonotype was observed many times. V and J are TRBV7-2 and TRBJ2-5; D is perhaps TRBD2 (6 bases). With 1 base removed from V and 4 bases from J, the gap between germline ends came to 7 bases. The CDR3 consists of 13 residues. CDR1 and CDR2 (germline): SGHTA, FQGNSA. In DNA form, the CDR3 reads TGTGCCAGCAGCTTAGTGGGGGGAGAGACCCAGTACTTC. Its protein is CASSLVGGETQYF.

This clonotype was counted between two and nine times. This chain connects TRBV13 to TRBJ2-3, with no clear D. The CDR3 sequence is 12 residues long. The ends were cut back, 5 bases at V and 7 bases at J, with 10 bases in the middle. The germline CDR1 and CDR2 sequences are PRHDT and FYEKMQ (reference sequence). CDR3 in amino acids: CASSLVPNTQYF. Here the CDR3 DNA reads TGTGCCAGCAGCCTCGTACCGAATACGCAGTATTTT.